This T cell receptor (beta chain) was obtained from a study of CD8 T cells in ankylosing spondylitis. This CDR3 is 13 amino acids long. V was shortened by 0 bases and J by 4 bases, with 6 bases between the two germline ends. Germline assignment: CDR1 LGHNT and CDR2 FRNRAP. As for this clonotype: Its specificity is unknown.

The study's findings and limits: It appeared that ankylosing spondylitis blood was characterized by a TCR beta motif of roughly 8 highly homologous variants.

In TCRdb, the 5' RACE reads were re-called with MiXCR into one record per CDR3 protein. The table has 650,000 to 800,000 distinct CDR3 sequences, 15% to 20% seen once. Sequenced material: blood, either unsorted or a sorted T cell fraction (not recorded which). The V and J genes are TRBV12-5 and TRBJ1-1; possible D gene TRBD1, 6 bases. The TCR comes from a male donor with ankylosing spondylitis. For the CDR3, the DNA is TGTGCTAGTGGTTTGGTCAGGGGCACTGAAGCTTTCTTT. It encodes CASGLVRGTEAFF.